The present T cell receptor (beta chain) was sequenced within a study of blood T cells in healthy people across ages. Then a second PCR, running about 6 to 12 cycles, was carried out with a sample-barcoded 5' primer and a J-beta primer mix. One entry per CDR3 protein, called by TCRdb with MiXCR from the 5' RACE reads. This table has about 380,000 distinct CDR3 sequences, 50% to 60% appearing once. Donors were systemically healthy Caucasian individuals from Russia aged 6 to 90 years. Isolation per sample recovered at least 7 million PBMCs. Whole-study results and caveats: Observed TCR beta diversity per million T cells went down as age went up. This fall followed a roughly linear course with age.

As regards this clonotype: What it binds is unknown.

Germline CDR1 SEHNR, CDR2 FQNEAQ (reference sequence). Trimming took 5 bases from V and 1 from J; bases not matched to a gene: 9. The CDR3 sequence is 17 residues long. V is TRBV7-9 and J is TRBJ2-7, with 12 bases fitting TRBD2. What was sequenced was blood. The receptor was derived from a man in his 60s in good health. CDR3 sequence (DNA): TGTGCCAGCAGCCCACCGACTAGCGGGAGAGGATCCTACGAGCAGTACTTC. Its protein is CASSPPTSGRGSYEQYF.